These 23 T cell receptor beta chains share one sample of origin, sequenced in a study of blood T cell repertoires in COVID-19 (dated by TCRdb to the early 2020s). Library preparation employed the immunoSEQ multiplex PCR assay. TCRdb's version of the immuneACCESS table is confined to in-frame rearrangements and falls short of the full clone set. An unresolved V gene accounts for under half of the shortfall where checked; the remainder is of unknown origin. Here the sample has around 260,000 clones; over 75% occur a single time. The top ten hold less than 3% of the sample. Source material: peripheral blood. The source is a woman between 50 and 59 years old with acute or convalescent COVID-19.

The chain combines TRBV3-1 (or the pseudogene TRBV3-2) with TRBJ2-1; 9 bases fit TRBD1. The trim removed 5 bases at V and 1 base at J, leaving 6 bases unmatched. Per the germline V gene, CDR1 is LGHDT and CDR2 is YNNKEL (reference sequence). The CDR3 extends over 16 amino acids. CDR3 region: CASSARTGASYNEQFF. In nucleotides, the CDR3 is TGTGCCAGCAGCGCCCGGACAGGGGCGTCCTACAATGAGCAGTTCTTC.

The chain employs TRBV28 and TRBJ2-1; 10 nucleotides align to TRBD2. The CDR3 runs 14 residues. V trimming: 7 bases; J trimming: 1 base; junction bases outside the gene matches: 1. CDR1 MDHEN and CDR2 SYDVKM come from the germline V gene. Here the CDR3 reads CASNSGRSYNEQFF. CDR3 in DNA: TGTGCCAGCAATAGCGGGAGGTCCTACAATGAGCAGTTCTTC.

The chain combines TRBV5-1 with TRBJ2-5; TRBD2 aligns across 9 bases. V shed 3 bases, J shed 5 bases, and the junction held 5 bases outside the gene matches. CDR3 size: 14 residues. CDR1 SGHRS and CDR2 YFSETQ come from the germline V gene. The CDR3 loop reads CASSSRLAEETQYF. CDR3 DNA sequence: TGCGCCAGCAGCTCCCGACTAGCGGAGGAGACCCAGTACTTC. Variable domain in full (rest from reference TRBV5-1 and TRBJ2-5): KAGVTQTPRYLIKTRGQQVTLSCSPISGHRSVSWYQQTPGQGLQFLFEYFSETQRNKGNFPGRFSGRQFSNSRSEMNVSTLELGDSALYLCASSSRLAEETQYFGPGTRLLVL.

For this clone: The same CDR3 also results from other DNA sequences found in this sample. J is TRBJ2-3 and V is TRBV5-1; D is perhaps TRBD2 (5 bases). The germline V gene encodes CDR1 SGHRS and CDR2 YFSETQ. The germline V and J ends were trimmed by 5 bases and 0 bases, with 13 bases remaining between them. CDR3 length: 15 amino acids. CDR3 region: CASRPSGASTDTQYF. For the CDR3, the DNA is TGCGCCAGCAGACCGAGCGGTGCTAGCACAGATACGCAGTATTTT. The full variable domain, its missing parts supplied by reference TRBV5-1 and TRBJ2-3, is KAGVTQTPRYLIKTRGQQVTLSCSPISGHRSVSWYQQTPGQGLQFLFEYFSETQRNKGNFPGRFSGRQFSNSRSEMNVSTLELGDSALYLCASRPSGASTDTQYFGPGTRLTVL.

This clone was found many times. The CDR3 bases are TGTGCCAGCAGCCCATTGGACAGGGGAATTAATGAAAAACTGTTTTTT. This translates into CASSPLDRGINEKLFF. V gene TRBV7-9 combines with J gene TRBJ1-4; 9 bases are shared with TRBD1. Germline values: CDR1 SEHNR, CDR2 FQNEAQ (reference sequence). V was pared by 5 bases and J by 4 bases, with 8 bases of the junction left unmatched. This CDR3 comprises 16 residues.

The CDR3 DNA reads TGTGCCAGCAGCCTTAATGGGGGCATCCAGCCCCAGCATTTT. Translated: CASSLNGGIQPQHF. The rearrangement links TRBV7-8 to TRBJ1-5; D perhaps matches TRBD1 (6 bases). V lost 5 bases to trimming and J lost 7 bases, with 15 bases between them. CDR1 and CDR2 (germline): SGHVS, FQNEAQ. There are 14 residues in the CDR3.

The chain couples TRBV5-1 to TRBJ2-3, with a possible D match to TRBD2 (6 bases). The germline CDR1 and CDR2 sequences are SGHRS and YFSETQ. CDR3 size: 15 residues. Trimming pared 3 bases from V and 0 bases from J, leaving 11 bases between. Here the CDR3 DNA reads TGCGCCAGCAGCTCAAGCGGGTCCAGCACAGATACGCAGTATTTT. Translation gives CASSSSGSSTDTQYF. Filled out from reference TRBV5-1 and TRBJ2-3, the complete variable domain reads KAGVTQTPRYLIKTRGQQVTLSCSPISGHRSVSWYQQTPGQGLQFLFEYFSETQRNKGNFPGRFSGRQFSNSRSEMNVSTLELGDSALYLCASSSSGSSTDTQYFGPGTRLTVL.

This sequence joins TRBV28 and TRBJ1-3; possibly TRBD1 for D (5 bases). V was pared by 5 bases and J by 2 bases, with 13 bases between. The germline V gene has CDR1 MDHEN and CDR2 SYDVKM. This CDR3 comprises 15 residues. CDR3 sequence (DNA): TGTGCCAGCAGTCGTCCAGGGCTACCTGGAAACACCATATATTTT. It is translated as CASSRPGLPGNTIYF.

This chain joins TRBV15 and TRBJ2-7; 7 bases are a match to TRBD1. With 3 bases clipped from V and 6 bases from J, the junction kept 14 bases outside the gene matches. This CDR3 comprises 16 residues. CDR1 is LNHNV, CDR2 YYDKDF, per germline (reference sequence). This chain's CDR3 is CATSSPRQGRFGEQYF. DNA for the CDR3: TGTGCCACCAGCAGCCCTCGACAGGGTAGATTTGGCGAGCAGTACTTC. The complete variable domain, with remaining parts taken from reference TRBV15 and TRBJ2-7, reads DAMVIQNPRYQVTQFGKPVTLSCSQTLNHNVMYWYQQKSSQAPKLLFHYYDKDFNNEADTPDNFQSRRPNTSFCFLDIRSPGLGDTAMYLCATSSPRQGRFGEQYFGPGTRLTVT.

The chain is built from TRBV28 and TRBJ2-1, with 8 bases aligning to TRBD1. V dropped 3 bases and J dropped 3; count of bases not matched to a gene: 4. The CDR3 consists of 15 residues. From germline, CDR1 is MDHEN and CDR2 SYDVKM. The CDR3 DNA is TGTGCCAGCAGTTTGGCGGGACAGGACTACAATGAGCAGTTCTTC. The encoded protein is CASSLAGQDYNEQFF.

The chain uses TRBV5-4 and TRBJ2-1; TRBD2 matches at 14 bases. After removal of 0 bases from V and 6 bases from J, the junction contained 2 bases not matched to a gene. The length of the CDR3 is 16 residues. CDR1 and CDR2 from the germline V gene are SGHNT and YYREEE (reference sequence). CDR3 coding DNA: TGTGCCAGCAGCTTGGGGGGACTAGCGGGAGTCAATGAGCAGTTCTTC. Amino acid sequence: CASSLGGLAGVNEQFF.

The chain employs TRBV11-2 and TRBJ2-1; 9 bases are a match to TRBD2. Trimming cost V 4 bases and J 11 bases; bases outside gene matches: 3. CDR3 length: 12 amino acids. Germline lookup yields CDR1 SGHAT and CDR2 FQNNGV. The CDR3 sequence is CASSSSGVKQFF. CDR3 DNA sequence: TGTGCCAGCAGCTCTAGCGGGGTTAAGCAGTTCTTC.

The rearrangement joins TRBV14 to TRBJ2-1; D is perhaps TRBD1 (5 bases). CDR3 length equals 13 residues. Per germline, CDR1 SGHDN and CDR2 FVKESK. V was cut by 4 bases and J by 4 bases, with 8 bases left in between. The CDR3 nucleotides read TGTGCCAGCAGCCTTCGACAGTACAATGAGCAGTTCTTC. Its protein product is CASSLRQYNEQFF.

This clone appeared a single time. The V gene is TRBV25-1, the J gene TRBJ2-3, with 10 bases fitting TRBD2. Germline CDR1 is MGHDK and CDR2 is SYGVNS. The trim removed 4 bases at V and 0 bases at J, leaving 7 bases unmatched. The CDR3 is 17 residues long. CDR3 sequence: CASSVRLAGSSTDTQYF. CDR3 DNA sequence: TGTGCCAGCAGTGTTCGACTAGCGGGCAGTAGCACAGATACGCAGTATTTT.

The CDR3 nucleotides read TGCGCCAGCAGCGATCCGGGACAGGCGAACTATGGCTACACCTTC. It yields the protein CASSDPGQANYGYTF. The chain is built from TRBV10-2 and TRBJ1-2; 8 nucleotides agree with TRBD1. This CDR3 comprises 15 residues. Germline CDR1 reads WSHSY; CDR2 reads SAAADI. Unmatched junction bases numbered 8, after V lost 6 bases and J lost 2 bases.

The gene calls are TRBV5-4 and TRBJ2-7; D gene ambiguous. The CDR3 loop spans 14 amino acids. Germline loops: CDR1 SGHNT, CDR2 YYREEE (reference sequence). V lost 0 bases and J 2 bases, leaving 9 bases between the germline ends. The CDR3, as DNA: TGTGCCAGCAGCTTGGGCTCTGGCCCCTACGAGCAGTACTTC. Its protein is CASSLGSGPYEQYF.

CDR3 in amino acids: CASSALAGNNEQFF. For the CDR3, the DNA is TGTGCCAGCAGCGCCCTAGCGGGAAACAATGAGCAGTTCTTC. This chain joins TRBV7-2 and TRBJ2-1; 9 bases fit TRBD2. The CDR3 contains 14 residues. CDR1 is SGHTA and CDR2 is FQGNSA in the germline V gene. After removal of 5 bases from V and 5 bases from J, the junction contained 4 bases not matched to a gene.

This chain uses TRBV28 with TRBJ2-7; the D gene is possibly TRBD1 (6 bases). CDR1 and CDR2 from the germline V gene are MDHEN and SYDVKM. This CDR3 has 15 residues. The germline V and J ends were trimmed by 4 bases and 2 bases, with 15 bases remaining between them. CDR3 region: CASSSPSEGAYEQYF. Here the CDR3 DNA reads TGTGCCAGCAGTTCCCCCTCTGAGGGGGCCTACGAGCAGTACTTC.

The chain recombines TRBV5-8 with TRBJ1-4; no reliable D call. Germline V CDR1 and CDR2: SGHTS, YDEGEE. The V end lost 2 bases, the J end lost 2 bases, and 10 bases lay between the germline ends. The length of the CDR3 is 15 residues. CDR3 DNA: TGTGCCAGCAGCTTAGGAGTTGGTACTAATGAAAAACTGTTTTTT. Protein sequence: CASSLGVGTNEKLFF.

This rearrangement joins TRBV7-8 to TRBJ1-3; D is uncertain. The CDR3 totals 12 residues. Germline CDR1 reads SGHVS; CDR2 reads FQNEAQ. Trimming took 10 bases from V and 7 from J, leaving 14 bases between them. CDR3 DNA sequence: TGTGCCAACAAGGACTCGTCGAACACCATATATTTT. Protein product: CANKDSSNTIYF.

Concerning this clone: This sample also contains other DNA sequences that code for the same CDR3. The CDR3 region has the DNA TGCGCCAGCAGCTGGGGACAATTGAACACTGAAGCTTTCTTT. The encoded protein is CASSWGQLNTEAFF. The V and J genes are TRBV5-1 and TRBJ1-1; D is possibly TRBD1 (6 bases). The CDR3 is 14 amino acids. V gave up 3 bases and J gave up 0 bases, with 9 bases separating them. Germline V CDR1 and CDR2: SGHRS, YFSETQ. The whole variable domain, remainder taken from reference TRBV5-1 and TRBJ1-1, is KAGVTQTPRYLIKTRGQQVTLSCSPISGHRSVSWYQQTPGQGLQFLFEYFSETQRNKGNFPGRFSGRQFSNSRSEMNVSTLELGDSALYLCASSWGQLNTEAFFGQGTRLTVV.

V is TRBV4-2 and J is TRBJ2-5; 12 bases match TRBD2. The CDR3 contains 16 residues. CDR1 LGHNA and CDR2 YNFKEQ come from the germline V gene. The J segment lost 5 bases and the V segment lost 4 bases, leaving 8 bases of the junction unmatched. The CDR3 nucleotides read TGTGCCAGCAGCCGAAGACTAGCGGGAGATGGGGAGACCCAGTACTTC. Translation gives CASSRRLAGDGETQYF.

This clone was observed once. V and J are TRBV6-5 and TRBJ1-5, with TRBD1 identical over 7 bases. The V gene's germline CDR1 is MNHEY and CDR2 SVGAGI. J was trimmed by 5 bases and V by 6 bases; bases with no gene match: 7. CDR3 length equals 14 residues. CDR3 nucleotides: TGTGCCAGCAGACCTTGGGACAGCTATCAGCCCCAGCATTTT. This codes for CASRPWDSYQPQHF.